This T cell receptor (beta chain) was captured in a study of blood T cell repertoires in COVID-19. Overall study context: Both acute and convalescent COVID-19 samples were obtained from the United States, Italy and Spain. The analysed material was cDNA or gDNA that came from T cells, B-cell-depleted T cells, or PBMCs.

Study processing details: Scientists estimated how many nucleated cells there were by amplifying reference gene primers. TCRdb's copy holds only in-frame clones and misses some; the assay was immunoSEQ multiplex PCR. V, J and clone size derive from that table, while D and trimming were established from the DNA sequence. Here the sample spans tens of thousands of clones, more than 60% being singletons. The sequencing input was peripheral blood. The TCR comes from a human donor in a cohort sampled during active COVID-19.

The CDR3, as DNA: TGTGCCAGCAGCGTAGAGGGGGGGCCTGGAAACACCATATATTTT. Translating it yields CASSVEGGPGNTIYF. The J gene is TRBJ1-3, the V gene TRBV9, with D maybe TRBD1 (6 bases). The CDR3 runs 15 residues. Per germline, CDR1 SGDLS and CDR2 YYNGEE. Trimming shortened V by 0 bases and J by 2 bases, and 9 bases separated the two germline ends.